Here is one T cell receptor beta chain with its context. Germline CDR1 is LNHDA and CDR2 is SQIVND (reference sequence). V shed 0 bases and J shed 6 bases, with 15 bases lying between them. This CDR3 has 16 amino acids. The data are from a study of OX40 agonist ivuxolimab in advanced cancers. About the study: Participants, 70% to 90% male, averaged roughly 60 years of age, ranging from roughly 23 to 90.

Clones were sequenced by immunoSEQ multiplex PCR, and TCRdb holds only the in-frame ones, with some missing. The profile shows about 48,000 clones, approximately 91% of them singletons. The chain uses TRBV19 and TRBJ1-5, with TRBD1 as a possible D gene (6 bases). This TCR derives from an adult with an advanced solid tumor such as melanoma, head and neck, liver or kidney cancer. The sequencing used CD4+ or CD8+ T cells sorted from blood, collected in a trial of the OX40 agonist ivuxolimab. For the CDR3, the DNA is TGTGCCAGTAGTATAGACCCCCACAGGGATACTCAGCCCCAGCATTTT. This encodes CASSIDPHRDTQPQHF. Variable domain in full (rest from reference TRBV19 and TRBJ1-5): DGGITQSPKYLFRKEGQNVTLSCEQNLNHDAMYWYRQDPGQGLRLIYYSQIVNDFQKGDIAEGYSVSREKKESFPLTVTSAQKNPTAFYLCASSIDPHRDTQPQHFGDGTRLSIL.